Listed below are T cell receptor beta chains from one sample, sequenced in a study of blood T cell repertoires in COVID-19. Produced via immunoSEQ multiplex PCR; TCRdb's table is partial and in-frame only. The table includes over 110,000 clones, over 75% detected once. What was sequenced was PBMCs or T cells enriched from blood (not recorded which). The receptors here all came from a man aged 50 to 59 in a cohort exposed to, infected with or recovered from COVID-19 (not recorded which). Both conserved end residues are part of each CDR3. A D gene is named only where the DNA matches it firmly. The size field is filled for only some rows; it gives once, few, many or a size class.

d_gene,v_gene,abundance,j_gene,CDR3nt,CDR3aa
-,TRBV5-1,-,TRBJ2-5,TGCGCCAGCAGCTTGGGAGCAGGAGAGACCCAGTACTTC,CASSLGAGETQYF
TRBD2,TRBV9,-,TRBJ2-1,TGTGCCAGCAGCGTAGCATCGGGGCTAGCGGGATCCTACAATGAGCAGTTCTTC,CASSVASGLAGSYNEQFF
-,TRBV24-1,-,TRBJ2-2,TGTGCCACCAGTGATTACTCGACCGGGGAGCTGTTTTTT,CATSDYSTGELFF
-,TRBV3-1/TRBV3-2,-,TRBJ2-3,TGTGCCAGCAGCCAAGGAAGGACTGAGGCAACAGATACGCAGTATTTT,CASSQGRTEATDTQYF
TRBD1,TRBV6-5,-,TRBJ2-7,TGTGCCAGCACGCTACTCGGGACAGGGCCCAGTACGCAGTACTTC,CASTLLGTGPSTQYF
-,TRBV4-3,-,TRBJ2-7,TGCGCCAGCAGCCAAGATTACCCAGGGTATTCCTACGAGCAGTACTTC,CASSQDYPGYSYEQYF
-,TRBV30,-,TRBJ2-2,TGTGCCTGGAGCCGGGACTTGTACACCGGGGAGCTGTTTTTT,CAWSRDLYTGELFF
-,TRBV5-6,-,TRBJ1-2,TGTGCCAGCAGTGAGGGGGTTGCCCCCTATGGCTACACCTTC,CASSEGVAPYGYTF
-,TRBV12-3/TRBV12-4,-,TRBJ2-1,TGTGCCAGCAGTTTAAAGAGTCGGAATGAGCAGTTCTTC,CASSLKSRNEQFF
TRBD2,TRBV6-5,-,TRBJ2-1,TGTGCCAGCAGTTACTCCCTAGCGGGAGAGGGGAATGAGCAGTTCTTC,CASSYSLAGEGNEQFF
-,TRBV18,-,TRBJ2-2,TGTGCCAGCTCACCAAACACTATCGCCGGGGAGCTGTTTTTT,CASSPNTIAGELFF
TRBD1,TRBV12-3/TRBV12-4,-,TRBJ1-1,TGTGCCAGCAGCGACAGGGAAAACACTGAAGCTTTCTTT,CASSDRENTEAFF
-,TRBV30,-,TRBJ1-6,TGTGCCTGGAGTGTACCCCGACACCCGCAAAAAAATTCACCCCTCCACTTT,CAWSVPRHPQKNSPLHF
-,TRBV2,once,TRBJ1-6,TGTGCCAGGGGGGGGTTAGCTAATTCACCCCTCCACTTT,CARGGLANSPLHF
-,TRBV19,-,TRBJ1-5,TGTGCCAGTCATTGGGGGGGTTCAGTATATCAGCCCCAGCATTTT,CASHWGGSVYQPQHF
-,TRBV29-1,-,TRBJ2-3,TGCAGCGTTGAGGGGGGACAGTTCTCCACAGATACGCAGTATTTT,CSVEGGQFSTDTQYF
-,TRBV2,once,TRBJ2-5,TGTGCCAGCAGTGAAATGCGGGAGACCCAGTACTTC,CASSEMRETQYF
TRBD1,TRBV5-4,-,TRBJ1-2,TGTGCCACCCAGGGGGACAGAGAAAGCTATGGCTACACCTTC,CATQGDRESYGYTF
-,TRBV7-9,-,TRBJ2-1,TGTGCCAGCAGCCCCCCGACAGGACCCTCGTACAATGAGCAGTTCTTC,CASSPPTGPSYNEQFF
TRBD1,TRBV7-8,-,TRBJ1-6,TGTGCCAGCAGCTTACCGGACAGGAGCTCCTATAATTCACCCCTCCACTTT,CASSLPDRSSYNSPLHF
TRBD2,TRBV9,few,TRBJ2-1,TGTGCCAGCAGCCTACTAGCGGGAGGGATCAATGAGCAGTTCTTC,CASSLLAGGINEQFF
TRBD1,TRBV9,-,TRBJ2-7,TGTGCCAGCAGCGCCCGGGACAGGGGGCCCACCTACGAGCAGTACTTC,CASSARDRGPTYEQYF
-,TRBV5-1,-,TRBJ2-1,TGCGCCAGCAGCTTGGAGGGGGAAAACTACAATGAGCAGTTCTTC,CASSLEGENYNEQFF
-,TRBV7-8,-,TRBJ1-1,TGTGCCAGCAGCTTAGGTGAGGCTCGTGAAGCTTTCTTT,CASSLGEAREAFF
-,TRBV6-5,-,TRBJ2-2,TGTGCCAGCAGAAAGCTCGGGGGGGAGCTGTTTTTT,CASRKLGGELFF
-,TRBV5-1,-,TRBJ2-3,TGCGCCAGCAGCACCGCGCCCTCGGGGGGCACAGATACGCAGTATTTT,CASSTAPSGGTDTQYF
-,TRBV12-3/TRBV12-4,-,TRBJ1-2,TGTGCCAGCAGTTTGGGGCAAGGAGGCTACACCTTC,CASSLGQGGYTF
TRBD1,TRBV29-1,-,TRBJ1-1,TGCAGCGTCGATACGGGACAGGGTGGCACTGAAGCTTTCTTT,CSVDTGQGGTEAFF
-,TRBV29-1,-,TRBJ2-7,TGCAGCGTTGACGGGGGTACCTACGAGCAGTACTTC,CSVDGGTYEQYF
TRBD2,TRBV7-9,-,TRBJ2-7,TGTGCCAGCGCCTTAGCGGGGGGCTCCTACGAGCAGTACTTC,CASALAGGSYEQYF
-,TRBV11-3,-,TRBJ1-3,TGTGCCAGCAGCTTAGATGGCGGAAACACCATATATTTT,CASSLDGGNTIYF
TRBD1,TRBV27,-,TRBJ1-2,TGTGCCAGCAGCGAGGTGGGGACAGGGCCCTCTAACTATGGCTACACCTTC,CASSEVGTGPSNYGYTF
TRBD1,TRBV5-1,-,TRBJ1-4,TGCGCCAGCAGCTTGGCTGGACAGGGGTATGAAAAACTGTTTTTT,CASSLAGQGYEKLFF
-,TRBV2,-,TRBJ2-1,TGTGCCAGCAGTGAAATGCCGGGTTTCAATGAGCAGTTCTTC,CASSEMPGFNEQFF
TRBD1,TRBV9,-,TRBJ1-2,TGTGCCAGCAGCGTAGAACAGGGGCGGAGCGGCTACACCTTC,CASSVEQGRSGYTF
TRBD1,TRBV18,-,TRBJ2-7,TGTGCCAGCTCACCAACAGGGGGCACCTACGAGCAGTACTTC,CASSPTGGTYEQYF
TRBD1,TRBV10-1,-,TRBJ2-1,TGCGCCAGCAGTGGGCCGGGGACAGGACCCGACAATGAGCAGTTCTTC,CASSGPGTGPDNEQFF
TRBD1,TRBV5-8,-,TRBJ1-2,TGTGCCACAGGGTCGAGGGGTTTCACAGGGGGCGTCGATGGCTACACCTTC,CATGSRGFTGGVDGYTF
-,TRBV30,-,TRBJ1-1,TGTGCACAGGATGGTAAGCGAAACACTGAAGCTTTCTTT,CAQDGKRNTEAFF
-,TRBV18,-,TRBJ1-4,TGTGCCAGCTCACCAGCTAACAGGGTGACTAATGAAAAACTGTTTTTT,CASSPANRVTNEKLFF
TRBD1,TRBV6-1,-,TRBJ2-7,TGTGCCAGCAGTGAAGCGCCAGGGGGCAGCGTGTACGAGCAGTACTTC,CASSEAPGGSVYEQYF
TRBD1,TRBV9,-,TRBJ1-5,TGTGCCAGCAGCGAGACAGGGGGCTCGGAGCCCCAGCATTTT,CASSETGGSEPQHF
TRBD1,TRBV19,-,TRBJ2-1,TGTGCCAGTAGTGCGACAGGGTACAATGAGCAGTTCTTC,CASSATGYNEQFF
-,TRBV27,-,TRBJ2-7,TGTGCCAGCGGACCAGACGGACTGTACCGCGAGCAGTACTTC,CASGPDGLYREQYF
-,TRBV3-1/TRBV3-2,many,TRBJ2-3,TGTGCCAGCAGCCAAGATATCCGCACAGATACGCAGTATTTT,CASSQDIRTDTQYF
TRBD2,TRBV2,once,TRBJ2-3,TGTGCCAGCAGTGTACAGACTAGCGGGAAAGATACGCAGTATTTT,CASSVQTSGKDTQYF
-,TRBV27,-,TRBJ2-7,TGTGCCAGCAGTTCCCCTTCGCGCCGCTACGAGCAGTACTTC,CASSSPSRRYEQYF
-,TRBV15,-,TRBJ2-1,TGTGCCACCAGCAGAGAAACCCCGAGCTCCTACAATGAGCAGTTCTTC,CATSRETPSSYNEQFF
-,TRBV12-3/TRBV12-4,once,TRBJ2-7,TGTGCCAGCAGTCCCGGGGTGGTTTTCGAGCAGTACTTC,CASSPGVVFEQYF
-,TRBV6-5,-,TRBJ1-4,TGTGCCAGCAAAAGCGGAGTATCAAATGAAAAACTGTTTTTT,CASKSGVSNEKLFF
TRBD2,TRBV28,-,TRBJ2-7,TGTGCCAGCAGTCTTGCGGGAGCCGTTCTCTACGAGCAGTACTTC,CASSLAGAVLYEQYF
TRBD2,TRBV24-1,-,TRBJ2-1,TGTGCCACCAGTGATGAGACTAGCCCTCCCTACAATGAGCAGTTCTTC,CATSDETSPPYNEQFF
-,TRBV6-1,few,TRBJ1-5,TGTGCCAGCAGTAAAGGTCCAGGGATTAGCAATCAGCCCCAGCATTTT,CASSKGPGISNQPQHF
-,TRBV7-2,-,TRBJ1-2,TGTGCCAGCAGCTTTACATACAACCCGGGGTATGGCTACACCTTC,CASSFTYNPGYGYTF
-,TRBV28,-,TRBJ1-1,TGTGCCAGCAGTGGCGCCGGGGGAGGGGGCACTGAAGCTTTCTTT,CASSGAGGGGTEAFF
-,TRBV15,-,TRBJ2-2,TGTGCCACCAGCAGAGATATGGCTTCCATCGGGGAGCTGTTTTTT,CATSRDMASIGELFF